This is a list of T cell receptor beta chains from one sample in a study of Ad26.COV2.S vaccination and SARS-CoV-2 variants. Clones were sequenced by immunoSEQ multiplex PCR, and TCRdb holds only the in-frame ones, with some missing. The top ten clones hold over 8.5% of a sample with 300,000 to 350,000 clones, around nine tenths of them seen once. The source was peripheral blood, collected in a trial of Ad26.COV2.S vaccine versus placebo. Receptor source: a person aged 18-60 years who received the Ad26.COV2.S COVID-19 vaccine or a placebo. The conserved cysteine and the conserved F or W are not part of the CDR3 here.

>TRBV28|TRBJ1-4
ASSLRSGNEKLF
>TRBV7-8|TRBJ1-2
ASSPSGQVYGYT
>TRBV3-1/TRBV3-2|TRBJ2-2
ASSPSISTGELF
>TRBV4-3|TRBJ2-7
ASSQDRDGSYEQY
>TRBV5-4|TRBJ1-1
ASSLQGRGTEAF
>TRBV14|TRBJ2-6
ASTERAGANVLT
>TRBV6-5|TRBJ1-3
ASSYRQGGNTIY
>TRBV19|TRBJ2-7
ASSPTPSYEQY
>TRBV27|TRBJ2-7
ASSLAGGGDYEQY
>TRBV6-5|TRBJ2-3
ASSYSRADTQY
>TRBV7-2|TRBJ2-3
ASSVRQGVADTQY
>TRBV6-5|TRBJ1-1
ASRIGTGANTEAF
>TRBV4-3|TRBJ2-1
ASSQVSYNEQF
>TRBV19|TRBJ1-5
ASNNIGGNQPQH
>TRBV30|TRBJ2-7
ATGTSGREQY
>TRBV4-2|TRBJ1-2
ASSQDARSIGTGDNYGYT
>TRBV11-2|TRBJ1-1
ASSSTGNTEAF
>TRBV5-5|TRBJ1-4
ASSLLQGRNEKLF
>TRBV6-6|TRBJ1-3
ASSYNLGNTIY
>TRBV6-2/TRBV6-3|TRBJ1-4
ASSLRGPAEKLF
>TRBV6-2/TRBV6-3|TRBJ2-3
ASSYRTASTDTQY
>TRBV24-1|TRBJ2-2
ATSEPPGGRRLVWDTGELF
>TRBV5-1|TRBJ2-5
ASSPGGQASETQY
>TRBV7-3|TRBJ2-5
ASSPGGRQETQY
>TRBV4-3|TRBJ1-2
ASSQESEGRYYGYT